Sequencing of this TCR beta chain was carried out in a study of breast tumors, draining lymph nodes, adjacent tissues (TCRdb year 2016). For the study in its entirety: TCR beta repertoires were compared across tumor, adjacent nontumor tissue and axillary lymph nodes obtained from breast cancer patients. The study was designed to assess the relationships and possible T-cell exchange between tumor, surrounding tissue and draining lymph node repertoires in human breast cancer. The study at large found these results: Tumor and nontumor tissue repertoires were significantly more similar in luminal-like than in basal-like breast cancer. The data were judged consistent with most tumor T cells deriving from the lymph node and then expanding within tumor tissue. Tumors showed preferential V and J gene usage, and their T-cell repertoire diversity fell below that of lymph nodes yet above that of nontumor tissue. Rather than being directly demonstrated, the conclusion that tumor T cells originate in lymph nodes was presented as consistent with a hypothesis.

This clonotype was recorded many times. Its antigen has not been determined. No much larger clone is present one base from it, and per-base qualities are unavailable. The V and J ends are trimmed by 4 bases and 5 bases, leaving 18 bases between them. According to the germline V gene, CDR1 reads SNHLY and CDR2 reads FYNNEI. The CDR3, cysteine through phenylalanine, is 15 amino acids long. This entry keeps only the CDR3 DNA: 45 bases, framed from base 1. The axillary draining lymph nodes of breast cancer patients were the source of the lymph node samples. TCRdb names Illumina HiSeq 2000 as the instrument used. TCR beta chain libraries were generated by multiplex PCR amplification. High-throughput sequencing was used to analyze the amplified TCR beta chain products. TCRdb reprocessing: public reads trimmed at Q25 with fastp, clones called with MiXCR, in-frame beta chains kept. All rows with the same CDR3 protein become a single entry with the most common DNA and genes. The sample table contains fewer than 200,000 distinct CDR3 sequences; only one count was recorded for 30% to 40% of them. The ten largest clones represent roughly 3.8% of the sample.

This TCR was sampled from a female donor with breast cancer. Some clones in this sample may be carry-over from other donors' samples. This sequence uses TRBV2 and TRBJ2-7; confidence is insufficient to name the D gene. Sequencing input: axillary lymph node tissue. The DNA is TGTGCCAGCAGTGCCCGGGTCTCCGCAGACCACGAGCAGTACTTC. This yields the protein CASSARVSADHEQYF.